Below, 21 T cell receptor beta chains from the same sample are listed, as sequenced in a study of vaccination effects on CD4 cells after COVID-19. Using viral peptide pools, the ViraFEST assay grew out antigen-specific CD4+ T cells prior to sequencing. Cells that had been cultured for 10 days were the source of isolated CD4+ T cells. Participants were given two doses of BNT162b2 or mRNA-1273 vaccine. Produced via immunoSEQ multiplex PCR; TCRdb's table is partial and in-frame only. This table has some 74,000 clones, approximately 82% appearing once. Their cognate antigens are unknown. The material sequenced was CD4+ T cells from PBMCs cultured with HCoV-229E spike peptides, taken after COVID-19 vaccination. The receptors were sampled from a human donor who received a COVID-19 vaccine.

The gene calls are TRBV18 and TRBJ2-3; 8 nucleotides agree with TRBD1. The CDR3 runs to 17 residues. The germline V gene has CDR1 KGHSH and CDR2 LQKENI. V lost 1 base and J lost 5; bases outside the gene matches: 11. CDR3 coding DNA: TGTGCCAGCTCACCACTTAATACAGGGGGAAGTTTAGATACGCAGTATTTT. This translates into CASSPLNTGGSLDTQYF.

The CDR3 DNA reads as TGTGCCAGCAGCAACGCAGCGGGGAGCTCCTACAATGAGCAGTTCTTC. Its protein product is CASSNAAGSSYNEQFF. The rearrangement links TRBV7-8 to TRBJ2-1, with 7 positions matching TRBD2. The CDR3 covers 16 residues. V lost 5 bases and J lost 0; bases outside the gene matches: 7. Looked up from germline, CDR1 is SGHVS and CDR2 is FQNEAQ.

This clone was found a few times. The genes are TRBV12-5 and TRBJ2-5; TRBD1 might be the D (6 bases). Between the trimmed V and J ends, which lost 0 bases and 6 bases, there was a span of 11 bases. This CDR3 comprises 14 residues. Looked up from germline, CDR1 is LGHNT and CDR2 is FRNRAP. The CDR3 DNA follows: TGTGCTAGTGGTTTGGTACAACAGGGCAAGACCCAGTACTTC. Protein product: CASGLVQQGKTQYF.

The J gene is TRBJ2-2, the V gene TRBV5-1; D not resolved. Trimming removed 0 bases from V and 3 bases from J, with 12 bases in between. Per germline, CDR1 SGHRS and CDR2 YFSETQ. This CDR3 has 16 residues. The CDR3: CASSLVGSKDTGELFF. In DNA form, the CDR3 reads TGCGCCAGCAGCTTGGTTGGGTCCAAGGACACCGGGGAGCTGTTTTTT. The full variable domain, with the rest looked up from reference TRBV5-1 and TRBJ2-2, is KAGVTQTPRYLIKTRGQQVTLSCSPISGHRSVSWYQQTPGQGLQFLFEYFSETQRNKGNFPGRFSGRQFSNSRSEMNVSTLELGDSALYLCASSLVGSKDTGELFFGEGSRLTVL.

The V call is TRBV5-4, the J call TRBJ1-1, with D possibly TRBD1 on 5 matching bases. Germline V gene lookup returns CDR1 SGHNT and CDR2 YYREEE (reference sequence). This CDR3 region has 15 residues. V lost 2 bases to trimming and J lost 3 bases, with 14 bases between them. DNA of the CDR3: TGTGCCAGCAGCTTTAAGACGGGGCTAGACACTGAAGCTTTCTTT. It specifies CASSFKTGLDTEAFF.

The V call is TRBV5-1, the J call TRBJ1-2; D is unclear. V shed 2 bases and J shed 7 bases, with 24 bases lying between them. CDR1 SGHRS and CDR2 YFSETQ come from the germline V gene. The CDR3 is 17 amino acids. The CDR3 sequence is CASSFGDQASSRGGYTF. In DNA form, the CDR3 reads TGCGCCAGCAGCTTTGGAGATCAGGCCAGTTCGCGGGGTGGCTACACCTTC.

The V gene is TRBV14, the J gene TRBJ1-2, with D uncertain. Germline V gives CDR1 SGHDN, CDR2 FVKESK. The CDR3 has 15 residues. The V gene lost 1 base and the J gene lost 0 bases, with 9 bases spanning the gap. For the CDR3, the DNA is TGTGCCAGCAGCCAAGGCTTCCCAGCTAACTATGGCTACACCTTC. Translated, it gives CASSQGFPANYGYTF.

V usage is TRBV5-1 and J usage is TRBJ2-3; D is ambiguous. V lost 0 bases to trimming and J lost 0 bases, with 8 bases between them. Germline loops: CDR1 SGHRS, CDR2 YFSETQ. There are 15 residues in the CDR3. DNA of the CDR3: TGCGCCAGCAGCTTGGAGGACGGGAGCACAGATACGCAGTATTTT. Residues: CASSLEDGSTDTQYF.

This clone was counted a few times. In DNA, the CDR3 is TGCAGCGTTGAAGATCAAGCAGGCTACACCTTC. It codes for CSVEDQAGYTF. V is TRBV29-1 and J is TRBJ1-2; no definite D call. Germline CDR1 reads SQVTM; CDR2 reads ANQGSEA. This CDR3 has 11 amino acids. V lost 0 bases and J lost 8, with 7 bases in between. The full variable domain, rest sourced from reference TRBV29-1 and TRBJ1-2, is SAVISQKPSRDICQRGTSLTIQCQVDSQVTMMFWYRQQPGQSLTLIATANQGSEATYESGFVIDKFPISRPNLTFSTLTVSNMSPEDSSIYLCSVEDQAGYTFGSGTRLTVV.

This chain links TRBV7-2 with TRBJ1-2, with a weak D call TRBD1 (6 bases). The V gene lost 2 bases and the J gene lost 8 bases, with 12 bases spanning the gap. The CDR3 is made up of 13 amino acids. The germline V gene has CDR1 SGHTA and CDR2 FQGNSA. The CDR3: CASSLLGAQGYTF. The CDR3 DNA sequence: TGTGCCAGCAGCTTATTGGGGGCGCAGGGCTACACCTTC.

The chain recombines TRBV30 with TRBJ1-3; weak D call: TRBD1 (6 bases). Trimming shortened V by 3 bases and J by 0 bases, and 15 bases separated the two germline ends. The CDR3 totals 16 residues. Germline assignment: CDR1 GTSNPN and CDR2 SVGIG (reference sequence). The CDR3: CAWSVFGQFSGNTIYF. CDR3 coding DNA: TGTGCCTGGAGCGTCTTTGGACAGTTCTCTGGAAACACCATATATTTT.

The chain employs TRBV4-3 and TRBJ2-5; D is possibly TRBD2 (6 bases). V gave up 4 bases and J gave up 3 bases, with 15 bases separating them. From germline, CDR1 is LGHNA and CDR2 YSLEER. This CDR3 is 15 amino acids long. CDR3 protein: CASSRLGGGKETQYF. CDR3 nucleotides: TGCGCCAGCAGCCGCCTCGGTGGGGGGAAAGAGACCCAGTACTTC.

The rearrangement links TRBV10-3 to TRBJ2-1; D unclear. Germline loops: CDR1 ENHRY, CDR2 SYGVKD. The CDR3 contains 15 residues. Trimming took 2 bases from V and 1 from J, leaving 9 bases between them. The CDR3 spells CAISEGLPSYNEQFF. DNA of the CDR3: TGTGCCATCAGTGAGGGTTTGCCGTCCTACAATGAGCAGTTCTTC.

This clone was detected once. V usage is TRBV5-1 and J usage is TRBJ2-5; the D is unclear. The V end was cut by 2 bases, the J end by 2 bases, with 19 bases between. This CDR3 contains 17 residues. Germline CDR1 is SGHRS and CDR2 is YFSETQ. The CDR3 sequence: CASSFFPPREGQETQYF. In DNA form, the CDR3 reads TGCGCCAGCAGCTTTTTCCCTCCTCGTGAAGGGCAAGAGACCCAGTACTTC.

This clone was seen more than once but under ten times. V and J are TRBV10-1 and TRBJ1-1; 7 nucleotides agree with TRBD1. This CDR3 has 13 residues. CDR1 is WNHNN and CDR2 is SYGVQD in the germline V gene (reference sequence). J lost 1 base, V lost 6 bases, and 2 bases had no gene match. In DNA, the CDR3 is TGCGCCAGCAGCTGGGACAGGAACACTGAAGCTTTCTTT. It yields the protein CASSWDRNTEAFF.

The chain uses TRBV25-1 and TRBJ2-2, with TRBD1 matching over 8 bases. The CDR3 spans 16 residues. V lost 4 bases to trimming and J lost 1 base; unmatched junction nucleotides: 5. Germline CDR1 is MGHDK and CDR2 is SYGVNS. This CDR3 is CASSVPGTGNTGELFF. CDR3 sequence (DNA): TGTGCCAGCAGTGTGCCCGGGACAGGGAACACCGGGGAGCTGTTTTTT.

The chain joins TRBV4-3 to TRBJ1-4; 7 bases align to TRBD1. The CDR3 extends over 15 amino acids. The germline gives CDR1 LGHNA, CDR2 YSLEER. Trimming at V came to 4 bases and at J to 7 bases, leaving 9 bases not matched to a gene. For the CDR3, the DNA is TGCGCCAGCAGCCGAGAGACAGGGTCTCTTGAAAAACTGTTTTTT. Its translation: CASSRETGSLEKLFF.

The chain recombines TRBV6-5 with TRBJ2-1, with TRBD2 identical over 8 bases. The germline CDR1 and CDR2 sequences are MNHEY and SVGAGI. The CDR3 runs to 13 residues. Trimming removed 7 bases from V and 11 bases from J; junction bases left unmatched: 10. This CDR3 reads CASTTSVPYQQFF. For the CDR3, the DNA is TGTGCCAGCACGACTAGCGTACCTTATCAGCAGTTCTTC.

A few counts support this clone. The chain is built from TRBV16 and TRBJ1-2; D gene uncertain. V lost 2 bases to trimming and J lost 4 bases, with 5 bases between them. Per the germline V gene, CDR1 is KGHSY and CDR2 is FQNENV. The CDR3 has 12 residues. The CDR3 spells CASSQRAYGYTF. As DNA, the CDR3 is TGTGCCAGCAGCCAACGCGCCTATGGCTACACCTTC.

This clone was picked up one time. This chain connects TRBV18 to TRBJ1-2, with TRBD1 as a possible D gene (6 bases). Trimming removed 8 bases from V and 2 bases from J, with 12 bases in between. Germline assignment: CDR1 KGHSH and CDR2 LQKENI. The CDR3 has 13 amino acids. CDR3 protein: CASTLTGNYGYTF. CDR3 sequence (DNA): TGTGCCAGCACGCTAACAGGGAACTATGGCTACACCTTC. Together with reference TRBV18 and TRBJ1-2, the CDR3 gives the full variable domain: NAGVMQNPRHLVRRRGQEARLRCSPMKGHSHVYWYRQLPEEGLKFMVYLQKENIIDESGMPKERFSAEFPKEGPSILRIQQVVRGDSAAYFCASTLTGNYGYTFGSGTRLTVV.

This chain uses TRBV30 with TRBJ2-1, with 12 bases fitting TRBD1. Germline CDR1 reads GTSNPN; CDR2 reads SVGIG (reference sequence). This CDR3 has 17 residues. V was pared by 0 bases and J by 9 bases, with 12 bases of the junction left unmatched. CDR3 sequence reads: CAWSVKWGQGALSEQFF. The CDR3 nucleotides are TGTGCCTGGAGTGTAAAATGGGGACAGGGGGCTTTAAGTGAGCAGTTCTTC.